The entry below describes one TCR beta chain. The CDR3 spans 15 residues. Authors' data handling: Estimated nucleated cell counts came from reference gene primer amplification. Only in-frame clones appear in the TCRdb table, and some are missing; sequencing was by immunoSEQ multiplex PCR. V, J and clone size reflect that table, while D and trimming were determined from the DNA. The table records 75,000 to 90,000 clones, roughly 80% of them present only once. This sample was taken from a study of blood T cell repertoires in COVID-19. In the study overall: COVID-19 samples from acute and convalescent phases originated in the United States, Italy and Spain. T cells, B-cell-depleted T cells, or PBMCs provided the cDNA or gDNA that served as material.

The sample taken for sequencing was peripheral blood. The sequence was obtained from a woman in her thirties or forties with active or convalescent COVID-19. The chain has TRBV21-1 and TRBJ2-1; TRBD1, the table's D call, lacks a check against the DNA. TRBV21-1 is designated a pseudogene. DNA for the CDR3: TGTGCCAGCAGCGATCCGGGACAGGTATACAATGAGCAGTTCTTC. This codes for CASSDPGQVYNEQFF.